The T cell receptor (beta chain) described here comes from a study of regulatory T cells in long-lasting Graves disease. Time point of the sample: newly diagnosed GD, antithyroid drugs for less than 3 months. PBMC-derived RNA was used for the TCR library. Patients came from an endocrinology department in Xi'an, China. Building the TCR beta libraries relied on iRepertoire HTBI primers, and CDR3 regions underwent Arm-PCR. MiXCR, applied by TCRdb to the multiplex PCR reads, yields one record per CDR3 protein. Of approximately 480,000 distinct CDR3 sequences listed, roughly 16% are singletons. In this sample, this clonotype turned up many times. The CDR3 covers 15 residues. The J segment lost 3 bases and the V segment lost 3 bases, leaving 3 bases of the junction unmatched. CDR1 and CDR2 (germline): KGHDR, SFDVKD. These data also featured in a second study, about T cells in Graves' hyperthyroidism and ophthalmopathy.

V gene TRBV24-1 combines with J gene TRBJ2-1, with 8 positions matching TRBD1. Material: peripheral blood mononuclear cells (PBMCs), obtained at new diagnosis, from a patient treated with antithyroid drugs. This TCR came from a man aged 35 to 55 with Graves disease. The CDR3 DNA follows: TGTGCCACCAGTGATCGGGACAGGCTCTACAATGAGCAGTTCTTC. Protein sequence: CATSDRDRLYNEQFF.